This is a list of T cell receptor beta chains from one sample in a study of cytomegalovirus exposure and HLA in healthy donors. The assay was immunoSEQ multiplex PCR, and TCRdb's table has in-frame clones only and misses some. There are roughly 90,000 clones in the sample; over 60% occur only once, and around 4.3% lies in the top ten. Input material: PBMCs. The receptor set was obtained from a woman in her forties in good health and CMV-seropositive. The CDR3 runs from the conserved cysteine through the conserved F or W. The order of the fields is V gene, CDR3 protein.

v_call: TRBV18
cdr3_aa: CASDQGAGKGYTF

v_call: TRBV4-2
cdr3_aa: CASSQESETGANVLTF

v_call: TRBV4-3
cdr3_aa: CASSQDGTGAGNTIYF

v_call: TRBV6-6
cdr3_aa: CASWGDGYGYTF

v_call: TRBV2
cdr3_aa: CASSVYRAIFNSPLHF

v_call: TRBV18
cdr3_aa: CASSPPQGDQPQHF

v_call: TRBV11-3
cdr3_aa: CASSLVAGPYEQYF

v_call: TRBV7-3
cdr3_aa: CASSLQVSGNNEQFF

v_call: TRBV4-1
cdr3_aa: CASSLATGQGIGELFF

v_call: TRBV7-7
cdr3_aa: CASSLGGTDQETQYF

v_call: TRBV9
cdr3_aa: CASSAGTSGADTQYF

v_call: TRBV11-2
cdr3_aa: CASSLDRGLGYTF

v_call: TRBV5-1
cdr3_aa: CASSFLGHSYEQYF

v_call: TRBV2
cdr3_aa: CASSGGNEQFF

v_call: TRBV30
cdr3_aa: CAWSGDRTYGRSGYTF

v_call: TRBV6-1
cdr3_aa: CASRGVQGSGNTIYF

v_call: TRBV6-5
cdr3_aa: CASSPGTGPYEQYF

v_call: TRBV18
cdr3_aa: CASSLTVQDYGYTF

v_call: TRBV7-3
cdr3_aa: CASSPGGLSEAFF

v_call: TRBV7-2
cdr3_aa: CASSFGGGGGYNEQFF

v_call: TRBV14
cdr3_aa: CASSLSGSTGELFF

v_call: TRBV7-9
cdr3_aa: CASSSDLGAPETQYF

v_call: TRBV10-3
cdr3_aa: CAISELTSGRRGELFF

v_call: TRBV7-9
cdr3_aa: CASSLSLGAGSQPQHF

v_call: TRBV7-9
cdr3_aa: CASSLGGFGQGSNQPQHF

v_call: TRBV5-4
cdr3_aa: CAISWTGPQETQYF

v_call: TRBV9
cdr3_aa: CASSPTSAYNEQFF

v_call: TRBV29-1
cdr3_aa: CSVKTLPGSTNEKLFF

v_call: TRBV7-2
cdr3_aa: CASSPWGLAGKNEQFF

v_call: TRBV28
cdr3_aa: CASKGQGTNNEQFF

v_call: TRBV5-4
cdr3_aa: CASSPTGGYGYTF

v_call: TRBV6-5
cdr3_aa: CASSYRGSSYEQYF

v_call: TRBV11-3
cdr3_aa: CASSEGGSGSSDTQYF

v_call: TRBV7-6
cdr3_aa: CASSEGVMTSTDTQYF

v_call: TRBV28
cdr3_aa: CASSFSQGANQPQHF

v_call: TRBV6-5
cdr3_aa: CASSLAGDFYEQYF

v_call: TRBV5-4
cdr3_aa: CASSLELRPTDTQYF

v_call: TRBV5-6
cdr3_aa: CASSSVTEAFF

v_call: TRBV9
cdr3_aa: CASSPRTSTYEQYF

v_call: TRBV11-3
cdr3_aa: CASSPGGADTQYF

v_call: TRBV6-5
cdr3_aa: CASSAYNEQFF

v_call: TRBV29-1
cdr3_aa: CSVVPAGGPHEQYF

v_call: TRBV29-1
cdr3_aa: CSVEGMVGARTEAFF

v_call: TRBV18
cdr3_aa: CASSPGYQETQYF

v_call: TRBV28
cdr3_aa: CASTQGGRDEQFF

v_call: TRBV28
cdr3_aa: CASNARLAASYEQYF

v_call: TRBV19
cdr3_aa: CASSIQGVNSPLHF

v_call: TRBV7-6
cdr3_aa: CASSRGTGSSSYEQYF

v_call: TRBV5-6
cdr3_aa: CASSLSVGTGELFF